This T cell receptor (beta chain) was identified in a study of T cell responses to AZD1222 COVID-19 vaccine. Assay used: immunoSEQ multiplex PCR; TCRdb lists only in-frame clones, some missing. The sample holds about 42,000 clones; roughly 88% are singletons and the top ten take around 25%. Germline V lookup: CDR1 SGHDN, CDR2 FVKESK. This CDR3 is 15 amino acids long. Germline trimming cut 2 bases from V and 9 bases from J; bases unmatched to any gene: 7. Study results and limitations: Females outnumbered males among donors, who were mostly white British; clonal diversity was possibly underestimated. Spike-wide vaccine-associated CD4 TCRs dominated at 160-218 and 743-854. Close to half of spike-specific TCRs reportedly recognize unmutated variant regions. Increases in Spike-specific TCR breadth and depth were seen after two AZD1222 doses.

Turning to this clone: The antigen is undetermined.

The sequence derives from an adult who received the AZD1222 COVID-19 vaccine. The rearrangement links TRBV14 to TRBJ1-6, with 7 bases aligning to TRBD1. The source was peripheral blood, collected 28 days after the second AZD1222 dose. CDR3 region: CASSQRGTESSPLHF. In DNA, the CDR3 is TGTGCCAGCAGCCAACGGGGGACAGAATCTTCACCCCTCCACTTT. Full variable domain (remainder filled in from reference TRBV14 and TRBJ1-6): EAGVTQFPSHSVIEKGQTVTLRCDPISGHDNLYWYRRVMGKEIKFLLHFVKESKQDESGMPNNRFLAERTGGTYSTLKVQPAELEDSGVYFCASSQRGTESSPLHFGNGTRLTVT.